Listed below are T cell receptor beta chains from one sample, sequenced in a study of identical twins. TCRdb processed the 5' RACE reads anew with MiXCR; each CDR3 protein has one entry. Among some 600,000 distinct CDR3 sequences listed, around 7.5% were seen once. This same sample was also part of a study on yellow fever vaccine responses in identical twins.

The sample was PBMCs. These receptors all stem from a woman under 30 in good health. Each CDR3 is given with its conserved first and last residue. D genes are given only for firm matches. Clone size appears in some rows only: once, few, many, or a class for an expanded clone.

NA	TRBV4-2	TRBJ2-7	TRBD2	TGTGCCAGCAGCCAAGATCGGAGCGGGAGGCTAGACGAGCAGTACTTC	CASSQDRSGRLDEQYF
NA	TRBV6-6	TRBJ2-3	NA	TGTGCCAGCAGTTCAAATAATCCGGATACGCAGTATTTT	CASSSNNPDTQYF
many	TRBV6-5	TRBJ2-1	TRBD2	TGTGCCAGCAGTTCGCCGGGACTAGCGGGAGGGTATGAGCAGTTCTTC	CASSSPGLAGGYEQFF
many	TRBV12-3/TRBV12-4	TRBJ1-5	TRBD1	TGTGCCAGCAGGACCGGGACAGGGCTCTATAGCAATCAGCCCCAGCATTTT	CASRTGTGLYSNQPQHF
NA	TRBV29-1	TRBJ2-7	TRBD2	TGCAGCGTTGAAGATCCCGAGACTAGCGGCTACGAGCAGTACTTC	CSVEDPETSGYEQYF
NA	TRBV3-1	TRBJ1-1	NA	TGTGCCAGCAGCCAGGCGAACGGGGGTGAAGCTTTCTTT	CASSQANGGEAFF
NA	TRBV7-8	TRBJ2-1	NA	TGTGCCAGCAGTTGGCCCTCGAGCGGGCAGAATGAGCAGTTCTTC	CASSWPSSGQNEQFF
NA	TRBV6-1	TRBJ2-3	NA	TGTGCCAGCAAACGTGCGATGAGCCCCACAGATACGCAGTATTTT	CASKRAMSPTDTQYF
few	TRBV10-3	TRBJ2-3	TRBD2	TGTGCCGCCGCTGGACTAGCTCTAGGATACACAGATACGCAGTATTTT	CAAAGLALGYTDTQYF
few	TRBV20-1	TRBJ1-2	TRBD1	TGCAGTGCTAGACCATGGGGGACAGGGGGGGATGATAATGGCTACACCTTC	CSARPWGTGGDDNGYTF
few	TRBV7-6	TRBJ2-1	NA	TGTGCCAGCAGCTTAGGATTGAGCGGTGCAGTCCATGAGCAGTTCTTC	CASSLGLSGAVHEQFF
NA	TRBV27	TRBJ1-6	TRBD1	TGTGCCAGCAGGGACAGGCATAATTCACCCCTCCACTTT	CASRDRHNSPLHF
few	TRBV6-1	TRBJ2-1	NA	TGTGCCAGCAGTGAACAGCAGAATGAGCAGTTCTTC	CASSEQQNEQFF
few	TRBV27	TRBJ1-5	NA	TGTGCCAGCAGTCAGGTGGGAGTTTTTAGCAATCAGCCCCAGCATTTT	CASSQVGVFSNQPQHF
many	TRBV14	TRBJ2-1	NA	TGTGCCAGCAGCCAGGGTTGGGGTACCACCTACAATGAGCAGTTCTTC	CASSQGWGTTYNEQFF
NA	TRBV27	TRBJ2-7	TRBD2	TGTGCCAGCAGTTTATCGGCCCCTTCGGGTACGGGGGGGGAGCAGTACTTC	CASSLSAPSGTGGEQYF
NA	TRBV29-1	TRBJ1-1	NA	TGCAGCGTTGAAGATGGAGCAGGTAACAGGGCCAGGGGAGCTTTCTTT	CSVEDGAGNRARGAFF
few	TRBV2	TRBJ1-6	NA	TGTGCCAGCGGGGGTCCCGGGAGGGATTCACCCCTCCACTTT	CASGGPGRDSPLHF
many	TRBV10-3	TRBJ2-1	NA	TGTGCCATCAGTAGGAGCTCGGGGACCGAGTACAATGAGCAGTTCTTC	CAISRSSGTEYNEQFF
many	TRBV12-3/TRBV12-4	TRBJ2-7	TRBD1	TGTGCCAGCAGCAGGGGCGACCTGAACAGGGGACCCTACGAGCAGTACTTC	CASSRGDLNRGPYEQYF
few	TRBV24-1	TRBJ2-1	TRBD2	TGTGCCACCAGTGATGAAACTAGCGGGTACAATGAGCAGTTCTTC	CATSDETSGYNEQFF
many	TRBV2	TRBJ2-7	NA	TGTGCCAGCAGTCTAGATGGCCCCGAGCAGTACTTC	CASSLDGPEQYF
few	TRBV6-2/TRBV6-3	TRBJ2-5	NA	TGTGCCAGCAGTTATAACTCCCTCGTAGCTCAGTACTTC	CASSYNSLVAQYF
few	TRBV5-1	TRBJ2-5	NA	TGCGCCAGCAGCTTGATTCCGCCCAGCGGGGAGACCCAGTACTTC	CASSLIPPSGETQYF
NA	TRBV11-2	TRBJ2-7	TRBD2	TGTGCCAGCAGCCCCCAGGGAGCGGGAGTGGAGGAGCAGTACTTC	CASSPQGAGVEEQYF